This is a list of T cell receptor beta chains from one sample in a study of shared clonotypes between healthy human individuals. Clones were read by immunoSEQ multiplex PCR, and TCRdb kept only the in-frame ones, dropping some. Among about 2.3 million clones listed, 80% to 95% were seen once. Sequenced: naive CD4+ T cells from PBMCs. These TCRs come from a man aged 18 to 35 in good health. Some clones in this sample may be carry-over from other donors' samples. CDR3s include the opening cysteine and the closing phenylalanine or tryptophan. The D gene is left open where the match is weak.

d_gene: -; j_gene: TRBJ2-1; v_gene: TRBV7-7; CDR3nt: TGTGCCAGCAGCCCGAGGGCAGGGTCCTCCGGCAATGAGCAGTTCTTC; CDR3aa: CASSPRAGSSGNEQFF
d_gene: -; j_gene: TRBJ2-1; v_gene: TRBV20-1; CDR3nt: TGCAGTGCCGGAAAGCGGGATGAGCAGTTCTTC; CDR3aa: CSAGKRDEQFF
d_gene: TRBD1; j_gene: TRBJ2-2; v_gene: TRBV12-5; CDR3nt: TGTGCTAGTGGTTCCGGGACAGGGTACGCCGGGGAGCTGTTTTTT; CDR3aa: CASGSGTGYAGELFF
d_gene: -; j_gene: TRBJ2-1; v_gene: TRBV28; CDR3nt: TGTGCCAGCAGTTTAACAGCCTACAATGAGCAGTTCTTC; CDR3aa: CASSLTAYNEQFF
d_gene: TRBD2; j_gene: TRBJ2-1; v_gene: TRBV5-1; CDR3nt: TGCGCCAGCAGGGGCCTCGTAAAGCGGGAGGGGCACAATGAGCAGTTCTTC; CDR3aa: CASRGLVKREGHNEQFF
d_gene: -; j_gene: TRBJ2-5; v_gene: TRBV9; CDR3nt: TGTGCCAGCAGCGTTAGTGTCTTGGGGGACCAGTACTTC; CDR3aa: CASSVSVLGDQYF
d_gene: -; j_gene: TRBJ2-7; v_gene: TRBV28; CDR3nt: TGTGCCAGCAAGAATCCCTACGAGCAGTACTTC; CDR3aa: CASKNPYEQYF
d_gene: -; j_gene: TRBJ1-5; v_gene: TRBV28; CDR3nt: TGTGCCAGCCGGGTGGGGTACAATCAGCCTCAGCCCCAGCATTTT; CDR3aa: CASRVGYNQPQPQHF
d_gene: -; j_gene: TRBJ1-2; v_gene: TRBV4-1; CDR3nt: TGCGCCAGCAGCCAACGGGGGGGACGGATGATCCGTAACTATGGCTACACCTTC; CDR3aa: CASSQRGGRMIRNYGYTF
d_gene: -; j_gene: TRBJ1-1; v_gene: TRBV20-1; CDR3nt: TGCAGTGCTAGAGATTTGGCTGAAGCTTTCTTT; CDR3aa: CSARDLAEAFF
d_gene: TRBD2; j_gene: TRBJ2-7; v_gene: TRBV6-1; CDR3nt: TGTGCCAGCAGTGAAGTGAAGCTAGCGGGAGTGTTGGAGCAGTACTTC; CDR3aa: CASSEVKLAGVLEQYF